These T cell receptor beta chains were read from a single sample in a study of response to subunit inactivated influenza vaccine. TCRdb re-called the RT-PCR reads with MiXCR, one entry per CDR3 protein. This sample has over 800,000 distinct CDR3 sequences, with 20% to 25% found just once. Here the sequenced sample was PBMCs from blood, taken more than 4 days after vaccination. Receptors originate from a man aged 45-65 years who received an inactivated influenza vaccine. Both conserved end residues are part of each CDR3.

J	V	CDR3
TRBJ1-1	TRBV13	CASSLPSWGDTEAFF
TRBJ1-2	TRBV6-5	CASVSNYGYTF
TRBJ1-5	TRBV5-1	CASSLDSRGNQPQHF
TRBJ2-1	TRBV6-5	CASSYSRSAIRFEQFF
TRBJ1-2	TRBV29-1	CSVETGNGYTF
TRBJ1-5	TRBV6-1	CASSLGRHFNQPQHF
TRBJ2-1	TRBV24-1	CATSEVRTELYNEQFF
TRBJ2-7	TRBV29-1	CSVRSGLGYEQYF
TRBJ1-2	TRBV7-9	CASSLGSGYTF
TRBJ2-2	TRBV4-3	CASSQVLSPGDILNTGELFF
TRBJ2-3	TRBV6-5	CASSSVHTQYF
TRBJ2-1	TRBV6-5	CASSYGASGGVEQFF
TRBJ2-3	TRBV15	CATSSTGDTQYF
TRBJ2-3	TRBV5-6	CASSGTGWPTDTQYF
TRBJ2-3	TRBV20-1	CSASGQGYDTQYF
TRBJ2-1	TRBV7-9	CASSLVSTGTNEQFF
TRBJ2-7	TRBV29-1	CSAQPGARAEQYF
TRBJ2-7	TRBV7-2	CASSLEGTGRAEQYF
TRBJ2-1	TRBV7-3	CASSPRRGINEQFF
TRBJ2-3	TRBV11-2	CASSGIRGPSTDTQYF
TRBJ1-1	TRBV6-6	CASSYFLGTEAFF
TRBJ1-1	TRBV20-1	CSARDQGRGEAFF
TRBJ1-5	TRBV6-6	CASRKHGNQPQHF
TRBJ1-2	TRBV5-1	CASRSGTRDYGYTF
TRBJ2-1	TRBV20-1	CSARTMGLAGGVEQFF
TRBJ2-5	TRBV28	CASSLFMVRDTSRETQYF
TRBJ1-5	TRBV5-1	CASSLAGISNQPQHF
TRBJ2-1	TRBV2	CASSGASGLADDNEQFF
TRBJ1-1	TRBV11-1	CASGTGQGNTEAFF
TRBJ1-5	TRBV29-1	CSVSENSNQPQHF
TRBJ2-7	TRBV28	CRVAGDYEQYF
TRBJ2-1	TRBV7-6	CASSPIKSGKNNEQFF
TRBJ2-5	TRBV5-1	CASSSPSGGNQETQYF